This T cell receptor (beta chain) stems from a study of blood T cell repertoires in COVID-19. Per the authors' pipeline: Estimation of nucleated cell counts relied on the amplification of reference gene primers. Some clones are missing from TCRdb's copy, which holds only in-frame ones; the method was immunoSEQ multiplex PCR. The DNA was the basis for D and trimming; V, J and clone size are from that table. The repertoire holds roughly 200,000 clones, with approximately 89% as singletons. Specimen: peripheral blood. The clonotype originates from a woman aged 60-70 years with acute or convalescent COVID-19.

The CDR3 region is CSVQGRAEKLFF. The CDR3 nucleotides read TGCAGCGTTCAGGGGCGGGCAGAAAAACTGTTTTTT. The chain links TRBV29-1 to TRBJ1-4; a weak D match, TRBD1 (6 bases). This CDR3 has 12 residues. CDR1 is SQVTM and CDR2 is ANQGSEA in the germline V gene. V was shortened by 5 bases and J by 8 bases, with 12 bases between the two germline ends.